This TCR beta chain was identified in a study of CD8 T cells in ankylosing spondylitis. General study points: There was reportedly significant enrichment of clones that were disease-linked in matched ankylosing spondylitis synovial fluid.

One entry per CDR3 protein results from TCRdb running MiXCR on the 5' RACE reads. The table records 300,000 to 350,000 distinct CDR3 sequences, around 10% of them present only once. This clonotype showed up just a few times. Its antigen remains unknown. The V gene's germline CDR1 is SGHRS and CDR2 YFSETQ. The CDR3 loop spans 16 amino acids. V was shortened by 1 base and J by 4 bases, with 12 bases between the two germline ends. The receptor's source is a female donor with ankylosing spondylitis or in good health (not recorded which). Sequencing was done on a sample of blood, either unsorted or a sorted T cell fraction (not recorded which). This rearrangement joins TRBV5-1 to TRBJ1-6, with D maybe TRBD1 (5 bases). The CDR3 DNA reads as TGCGCCAGCAGCTTGTCTACCGGGGGGTATAATTCACCCCTCCACTTT. Translated: CASSLSTGGYNSPLHF.